This record concerns one T cell receptor (beta chain) sequence. What it binds is not known. Per germline, CDR1 MNHEY and CDR2 SMNVEV (reference sequence). Trimming took off 3 bases at V and 2 bases at J, with 15 bases between the two ends. CDR3 size: 16 residues. The data were taken from a study of T cell repertoires in cytomegalovirus infection. Study information: Recently identified HLA-C-restricted CMV epitopes were among the peptides used. Matching HLA type and CMV infection were both indicated by public TCR beta signatures.

TCRdb re-derived calls from the reads in MiXCR, one entry per CDR3 protein. The table has approximately 34,000 distinct CDR3 sequences, about 48% seen once; the top ten hold 80% to 95%. Study-wide results and caveats: There were carriers of CMV plus the relevant HLA, and cumulative public TCR beta family frequency identified them.

The gene calls are TRBV27 and TRBJ2-3, with D tentatively TRBD1 (7 bases). The TCR originated in a human donor in good health (CMV status not recorded). Some clones in this sample may be carry-over from other donors' samples. The specimen comprised CD8+ T cells from cultured PBMCs, sampled from culture after CMV antigen stimulation. CDR3 region: CASSFSRGEYTDTQYF. DNA for the CDR3: TGTGCCAGCAGTTTTAGCAGGGGGGAATACACAGATACGCAGTATTTT.